The clone carrying this T cell receptor beta chain was observed once. One end of the junction fails to match germline, which may point to a read error. The data belong to a study of T cell responses to AZD1222 COVID-19 vaccine. The repertoire was sequenced with immunoSEQ multiplex PCR; TCRdb's copy has only in-frame clones and lacks some. The table includes some 140,000 clones, 93% detected once. The clonotype comes from an adult in good health. Sequencing used peripheral blood, obtained on day 0 of AZD1222 vaccination.

The CDR3 DNA sequence: TGTGCCAGCAAGGTGGGACAACTCTTCTTC. Translating it yields CASKVGQLFF. The V gene is TRBV2, the J gene TRBJ1-2, with D possibly being TRBD1 (6 bases). The CDR3 runs 10 residues. The germline CDR1 and CDR2 sequences are SNHLY and FYNNEI.